This T cell receptor beta chain was profiled in a study of blood T cell repertoires in COVID-19. Overall study: Sites across the United States, Italy and Spain contributed samples from acute and convalescent COVID-19. Sources were T cells, B-cell-depleted T cells, or PBMCs; the material itself was cDNA or gDNA.

Authors' analysis steps: Estimation of nucleated cell counts relied on the amplification of reference gene primers. Generated by immunoSEQ multiplex PCR, the TCRdb table keeps only in-frame clones and is missing some. D and trimming were read from the DNA, whereas the V and J calls and clone size are those reported in that table. The sample lists about 160,000 clones, roughly 85% occurring once. This clone was seen a few times. Germline V CDR1 and CDR2: MNHEY, SVGAGI. This CDR3 has 13 residues. Deletions cut 10 bases from V and 2 bases from J, with 14 bases between. The clonotype originates from a man in his forties or fifties with acute or convalescent COVID-19. Sequencing was done on a sample of peripheral blood. The rearrangement uses TRBV6-5 and TRBJ1-2; no reliable D call. The CDR3 loop reads CATNLLVNYGYTF. The CDR3 DNA sequence: TGTGCCACCAACTTGCTAGTGAACTATGGCTACACCTTC.